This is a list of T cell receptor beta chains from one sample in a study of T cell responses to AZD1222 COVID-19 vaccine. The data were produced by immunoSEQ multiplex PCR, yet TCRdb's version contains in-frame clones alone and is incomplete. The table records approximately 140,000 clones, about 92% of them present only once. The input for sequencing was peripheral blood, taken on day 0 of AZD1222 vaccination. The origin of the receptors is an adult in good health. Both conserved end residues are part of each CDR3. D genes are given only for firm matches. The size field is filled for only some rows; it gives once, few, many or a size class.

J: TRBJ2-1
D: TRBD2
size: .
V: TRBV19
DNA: TGTGCCAGTAGTACGCCCTATACGAGCGGGAGGGATTCCTACAATGAGCAGTTCTTC
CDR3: CASSTPYTSGRDSYNEQFF

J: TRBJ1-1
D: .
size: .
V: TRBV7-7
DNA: TGTGCTAGCAGCTCCCTCGGGACTGAAGCTTTCTTT
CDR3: CASSSLGTEAFF

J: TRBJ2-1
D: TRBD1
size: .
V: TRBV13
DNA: TGTGCCAGCAGCACCCCCGGGACAGCCTACAATGAGCAGTTCTTC
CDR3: CASSTPGTAYNEQFF

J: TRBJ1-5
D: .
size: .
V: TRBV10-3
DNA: TGTGCCATCAGTGGACAGGTTAATCAGCCCCAGCATTTT
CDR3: CAISGQVNQPQHF

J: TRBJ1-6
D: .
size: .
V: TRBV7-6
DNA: TGTGCCAGCAGCTTATTAAGTACCCACGGGGGAGCGCAAACCAATTCACCCCTCCACTTT
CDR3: CASSLLSTHGGAQTNSPLHF

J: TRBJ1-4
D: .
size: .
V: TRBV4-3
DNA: TGCGCCAGCAGCCACCCCGCCGCCGAAAAACTGTTTTTT
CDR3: CASSHPAAEKLFF

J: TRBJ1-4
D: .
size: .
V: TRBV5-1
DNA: TGCGCCAGCAGCCTCCGGGACTCCGGCGAAAAACTGTTTTTT
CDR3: CASSLRDSGEKLFF

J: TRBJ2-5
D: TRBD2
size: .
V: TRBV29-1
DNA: TGCAGCGTTGCGGGCGGGAGCTCGGAGACCCAGTACTTC
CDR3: CSVAGGSSETQYF

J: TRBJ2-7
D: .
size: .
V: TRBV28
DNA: TGTGCCAGCAGTTTTGCGGGCGCCTACGAGCAGTACTTC
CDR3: CASSFAGAYEQYF

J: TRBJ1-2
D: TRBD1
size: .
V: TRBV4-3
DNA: TGCGCCAGCAGCGACACAGGGGGGAATGGCTACACCTTC
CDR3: CASSDTGGNGYTF

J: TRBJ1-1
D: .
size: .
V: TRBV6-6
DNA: TGTGCCAGCAGCTCCATTTCCTCCTTCAGCGTAGTCTTT
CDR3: CASSSISSFSVVF

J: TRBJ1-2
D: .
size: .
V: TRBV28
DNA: TGTGCCAGCAGTTTGGGTCAGAGCTATGGCTACACCTTC
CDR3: CASSLGQSYGYTF

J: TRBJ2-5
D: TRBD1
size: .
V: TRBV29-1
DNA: TGCAGCGTCGTCCGAACGACAGGGCCCAAAGAGACCCAGTACTTC
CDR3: CSVVRTTGPKETQYF

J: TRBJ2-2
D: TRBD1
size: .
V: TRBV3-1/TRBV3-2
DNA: TGTGCCAGCCGGGGTACAGGGGCCGGGGAGCTGTTTTTT
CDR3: CASRGTGAGELFF

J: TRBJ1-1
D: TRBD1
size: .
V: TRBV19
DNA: TGTGCCAGTAGTCCTCGGACAGGAGCTTTCTTT
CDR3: CASSPRTGAFF

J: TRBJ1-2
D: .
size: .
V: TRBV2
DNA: TGTGCCAGCAGGGGAACTGGGGTCGGCTACACCTTC
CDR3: CASRGTGVGYTF

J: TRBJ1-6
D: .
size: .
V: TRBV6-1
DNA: TGTGCCAGCAGTGAAATGTGGCAGGGTCTCTCGGGTTCAAATTCACCCCTCCACTTT
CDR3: CASSEMWQGLSGSNSPLHF

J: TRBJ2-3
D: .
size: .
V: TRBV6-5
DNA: TGTGCCAGCAGTTCTAGCACGGGTATGGATACGCAGTATTTT
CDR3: CASSSSTGMDTQYF

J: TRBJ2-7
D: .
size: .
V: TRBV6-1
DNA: TGTGCCAGCAGTGAAGCGCTACAGGGTTACTACGAGCAGTACTTC
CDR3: CASSEALQGYYEQYF

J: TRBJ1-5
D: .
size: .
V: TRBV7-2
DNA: TGTGCCAGCAGCTCAGGACAAAGCAATCAGCCCCAGCATTTT
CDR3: CASSSGQSNQPQHF

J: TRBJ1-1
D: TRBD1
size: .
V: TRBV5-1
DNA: TGCGCCAGCAGCCCTGACAGGGGAAACACTGAAGCTTTCTTT
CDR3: CASSPDRGNTEAFF

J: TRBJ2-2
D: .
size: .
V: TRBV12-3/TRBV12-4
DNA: TGTGCCAGCAGGAGGGGGACCGGGGAGCTGTTTTTT
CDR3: CASRRGTGELFF

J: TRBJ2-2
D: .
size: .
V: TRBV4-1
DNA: TGCGCCAGCAGCCAAGTGGTCACAAACACCGGGGAGCTGTTTTTT
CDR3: CASSQVVTNTGELFF

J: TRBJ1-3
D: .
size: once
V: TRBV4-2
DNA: TGTGCCAGCAGCCAAGATCGGACAGCCTCTGGAAACACCATATATTTT
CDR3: CASSQDRTASGNTIYF

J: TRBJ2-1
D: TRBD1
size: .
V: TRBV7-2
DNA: TGTGCCAGCAGCTATCAGGGGGAAACCTACAATGAGCAGTTCTTC
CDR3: CASSYQGETYNEQFF

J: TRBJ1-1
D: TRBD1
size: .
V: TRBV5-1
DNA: TGCGCCAGCAGCTTGGTAGGGACAGGGGTGAACACTGAAGCTTTCTTT
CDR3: CASSLVGTGVNTEAFF

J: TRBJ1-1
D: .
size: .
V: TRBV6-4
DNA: TGTGCCAGCAGTGACTCGAAATGGAATGGTGATGAGGGCACTGAAGCTTTCTTT
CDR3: CASSDSKWNGDEGTEAFF

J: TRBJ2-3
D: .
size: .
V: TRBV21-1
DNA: TGTGCCAGCAGCAAAGGAAATAGCGGGAGGAAGGGGGGCACAGATACGCAGTATTTT
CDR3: CASSKGNSGRKGGTDTQYF

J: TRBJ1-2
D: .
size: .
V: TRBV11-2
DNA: TGTGCCAGCAGCTCGGGGGGCAGGGGAAAACTCTATGGCTACACCTTC
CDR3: CASSSGGRGKLYGYTF

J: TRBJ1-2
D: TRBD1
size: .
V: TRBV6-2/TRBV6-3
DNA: TGTGCCAGCAGTTACGGACGGGACAGGGGTAACTATGGCTACACCTTC
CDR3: CASSYGRDRGNYGYTF

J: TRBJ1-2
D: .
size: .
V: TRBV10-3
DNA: TGTGCCATCACGGGAGGTGGAGGTAACTATGGCTACACCTTC
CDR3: CAITGGGGNYGYTF

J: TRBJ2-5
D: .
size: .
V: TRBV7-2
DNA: TGTGCCAGCAGCTTCTACGATCCGCTGGGGGAGGTAGAGACCCAGTACTTC
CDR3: CASSFYDPLGEVETQYF

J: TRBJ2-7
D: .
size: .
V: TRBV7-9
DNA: TGTGCCAGCAGCCGCACCGGGACTTTCTCCTACGAGCAGTACTTC
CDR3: CASSRTGTFSYEQYF

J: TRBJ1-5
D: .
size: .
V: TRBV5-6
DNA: TGTGCCAGCAGCTTGTACAAACATCAGCCCCAGCATTTT
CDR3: CASSLYKHQPQHF

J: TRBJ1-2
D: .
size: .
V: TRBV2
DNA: TGTGCCAGCAGTGAATCAACAGGTCCCTATGGCTACACCTTC
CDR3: CASSESTGPYGYTF

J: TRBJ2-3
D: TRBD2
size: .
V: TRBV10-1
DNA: TGCGCCAGCAGCGCTAGCGGGGGGGGTACAGATACGCAGTATTTT
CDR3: CASSASGGGTDTQYF

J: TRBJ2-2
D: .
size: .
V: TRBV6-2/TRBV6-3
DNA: TGTGCCAGCAGTTCCCTCGGGGCAAGGGGGTCCGGGGAGCTGTTTTTT
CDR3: CASSSLGARGSGELFF

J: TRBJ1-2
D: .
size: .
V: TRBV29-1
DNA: TGCAGCGCCTCACAAACAGGGCAAGGCTACACCTTC
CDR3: CSASQTGQGYTF

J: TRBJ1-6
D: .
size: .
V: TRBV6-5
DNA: TGTGCCAGCAGGCCCCAAAGCTCCTATAATTCACCCCTCCACTTT
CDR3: CASRPQSSYNSPLHF

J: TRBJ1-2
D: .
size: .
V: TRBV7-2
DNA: TGTGCCAGCAGTACAGGACAGCCCGCTGGATATGGCTACACCTTC
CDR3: CASSTGQPAGYGYTF

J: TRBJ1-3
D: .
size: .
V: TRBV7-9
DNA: TGTGCCAGCAGCTTATCCAGCGGAAACACCATATATTTT
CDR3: CASSLSSGNTIYF

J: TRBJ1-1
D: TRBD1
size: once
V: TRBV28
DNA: TGTGCCAGCAGTTTAGCAGGGGGAAGGATGAACACTGAAGCTTTCTTT
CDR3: CASSLAGGRMNTEAFF

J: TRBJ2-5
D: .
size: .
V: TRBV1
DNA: TGCACCAGCAGCCAAGTGGGGAGTAAGGCGGGAGAAGTAGAGACCCAGTACTTC
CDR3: CTSSQVGSKAGEVETQYF

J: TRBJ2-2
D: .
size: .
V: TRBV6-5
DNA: TGTGCCAGCACCCATTGGACTTCTGTATCTGGGGAGCTGTTTTTT
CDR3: CASTHWTSVSGELFF

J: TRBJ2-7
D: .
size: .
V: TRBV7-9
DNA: TGTGCCAGCAGCCGGCCGTCTACAGCAGAGCAGTACTTC
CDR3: CASSRPSTAEQYF

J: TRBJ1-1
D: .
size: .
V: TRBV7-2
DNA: TGTGCCAGCAACCAGGGAATGAACACTGAAGCTTTCTTT
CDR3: CASNQGMNTEAFF

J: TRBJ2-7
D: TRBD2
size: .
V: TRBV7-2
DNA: TGTGCCAGCAGCCGGACTAGGGAGGAGCAGTACTTC
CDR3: CASSRTREEQYF

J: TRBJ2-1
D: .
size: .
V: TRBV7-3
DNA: TGTGCCAGCAGCTTAACTCCGGGAATCTCCTACAATGAGCAGTTCTTC
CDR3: CASSLTPGISYNEQFF

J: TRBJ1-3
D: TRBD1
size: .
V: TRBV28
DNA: TGTGCCAGCACCCTCGGGGGACAGGGAAACACCATATATTTT
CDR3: CASTLGGQGNTIYF

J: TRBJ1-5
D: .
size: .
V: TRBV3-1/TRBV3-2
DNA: TGTGCCAGCAGCCGCGCGGATAGCAATCAGCCCCAGCATTTT
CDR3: CASSRADSNQPQHF

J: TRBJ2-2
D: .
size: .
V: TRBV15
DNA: TGTGCCACCAGCAGAGGTGATGCTAACGGGGAGCTGTTTTTT
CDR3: CATSRGDANGELFF

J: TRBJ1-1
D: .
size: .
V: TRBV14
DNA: TGTGCCAGCAGTCTGACAGTGAACACTGAAGCTTTCTTT
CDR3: CASSLTVNTEAFF